This T cell receptor beta chain was profiled in a study of blood T cell repertoires in COVID-19. Some clones are missing from TCRdb's copy, which holds only in-frame ones; the method was immunoSEQ multiplex PCR. The sample carries approximately 190,000 clones, 80% to 90% recorded once. Losses at the gene ends were 3 bases for V and 8 bases for J; bases not matched to a gene: 10. CDR1 and CDR2 from the germline V gene are KGHDR and SFDVKD. The CDR3 is 16 amino acids. This sequence joins TRBV24-1 and TRBJ2-1; 9 bases are shared with TRBD1. The receptor was isolated from a woman in her seventies with active or convalescent COVID-19. The sample was peripheral blood. CDR3 nucleotides: TGTGCCACCAGTGATCCCGGGACAGGGAGTTCAGATGAGCAGTTCTTC. Residues: CATSDPGTGSSDEQFF.